Below, 11 T cell receptor beta chains from the same sample are listed, as sequenced in a study of T cells in women clearing cervical HPV infection. The data were produced by immunoSEQ multiplex PCR, yet TCRdb's version contains in-frame clones alone and is incomplete. This sample's table has around 37,000 clones. The sequenced sample was blood buffy coat. The receptor source for this set is a woman aged 18 to 75 with a cervical HPV16 infection that either progressed to CIN3+ or cleared (not recorded which).

Worth noting for this clone: Coverage ceases 3 residues before the CDR3 finishes, and the germline J gene fills in the end. The chain has TRBV10-3 and TRBJ1-2; TRBD1 is a possible D gene (6 bases). Per germline, CDR1 ENHRY and CDR2 SYGVKD. CDR3 length equals 14 residues. V shed 5 bases and J shed 0 bases, with 10 bases lying between them. CDR3 DNA (partial): TGTGCCATCAGTCCCGACAGGACTAACTATGGC. It is translated as CAISPDRTNYG. The entire CDR3 is CAISPDRTNYGYTF.

Note on this clone: The read ends 3 residues early relative to the CDR3; the germline J gene fills the gap. The chain uses TRBV20-1 and TRBJ2-1; D unclear. This CDR3 spans 14 amino acids. V was clipped by 1 base and J by 0 bases, with 7 bases between them. CDR1 is DFQATT and CDR2 is SNEGSKA in the germline V gene (reference sequence). The chain's CDR3 is CSARVQISYNEQFF. The part of the CDR3 DNA that was read is TGCAGTGCTAGAGTCCAAATCTCCTACAATGAG.

Notes on this clone: The read comes to an end 3 residues before the CDR3 does, leaving the germline J gene to fill in the end. The chain joins TRBV7-9 to TRBJ2-7, with D perhaps matching TRBD2 (6 bases). This CDR3 is 13 amino acids long. Germline loops: CDR1 SEHNR, CDR2 FQNEAQ (reference sequence). Deletions cut 7 bases from V and 2 bases from J, with 12 bases between. The CDR3: CASMEGLAYEQYF. The part of the CDR3 DNA that was read is TGTGCCAGCATGGAGGGTCTGGCCTACGAG.

Regarding this clone: The read stops 3 residues short of the end of the CDR3; the missing end is completed from the germline J gene. The rearrangement links TRBV29-1 to TRBJ1-1; D is uncertain. CDR3 length equals 13 residues. The germline gives CDR1 SQVTM, CDR2 ANQGSEA. V was clipped by 0 bases and J by 5 bases, with 10 bases between them. CDR3 loop: CSVEDRGGTEAFF. The part of the CDR3 DNA that was read is TGCAGCGTTGAAGATCGAGGAGGGACTGAA.

As for this clone: Read data end 3 residues before the CDR3 end; the end is taken from the germline J gene. The gene calls are TRBV5-1 and TRBJ2-5; 7 bases are shared with TRBD1. V shed 3 bases and J 3 bases; nucleotides not matched to a gene: 14. Germline V gene lookup returns CDR1 SGHRS and CDR2 YFSETQ. This CDR3 region has 17 residues. Here the CDR3 reads CASSWIGGQLEEETQYF. The sequenced part of the CDR3 DNA is TGCGCCAGCAGCTGGATTGGGGGACAGCTGGAAGAAGAGACC.

As regards this clone: Coverage ceases 3 residues before the CDR3 finishes, and the germline J gene fills in the end. The rearrangement links TRBV7-2 to TRBJ1-2; 9 bases fit TRBD1. The CDR3 has 14 amino acids. From germline, CDR1 is SGHTA and CDR2 FQGNSA. Here the CDR3 reads CASSIGQGSEDYTF. The sequenced part of the CDR3 DNA is TGTGCCAGCAGCATAGGACAGGGGAGTGAAGAC.

CDR3 DNA, as far as it was read: TGTGCCAGCAGCGCAACAGGGGGGCCTCAGCCC. Its translation is CASSATGGPQP. The complete CDR3 reads CASSATGGPQPQHF. The chain couples TRBV7-2 to TRBJ1-5; 8 nucleotides match TRBD1. The read ends 3 residues early relative to the CDR3; the germline J gene fills the gap. The germline V gene has CDR1 SGHTA and CDR2 FQGNSA. Unmatched junction bases numbered 6, after V lost 5 bases and J lost 6 bases. CDR3 length equals 14 residues. The variable domain in full, completed from reference TRBV7-2 and TRBJ1-5, reads GAGVSQSPSNKVTEKGKDVELRCDPISGHTALYWYRQSLGQGLEFLIYFQGNSAPDKSGLPSDRFSAERTGGSVSTLTIQRTQQEDSAVYLCASSATGGPQPQHFGDGTRLSIL.

CDR3 DNA (partial): TGCAGTCAAGGGACAGGGAGGATGCGG. It specifies CSQGTGRMR. The complete CDR3 reads CSQGTGRMRAFF. The chain couples TRBV20-1 to TRBJ1-1; 9 bases fit TRBD1. Coverage ceases 3 residues before the CDR3 finishes, and the germline J gene fills in the end. The germline V gene encodes CDR1 DFQATT and CDR2 SNEGSKA (reference sequence). CDR3 length equals 12 residues.

Details on this clone: The read stops 3 residues short of the end of the CDR3; the missing end is completed from the germline J gene. The chain recombines TRBV5-1 with TRBJ1-6; D gene unclear. Looked up from germline, CDR1 is SGHRS and CDR2 is YFSETQ. Deletions cut 0 bases from V and 0 bases from J, with 7 bases between. The CDR3 is made up of 16 amino acids. Incomplete CDR3 DNA: TGCGCCAGCAGCTTGGACACGAGCTCCTATAATTCACCC. Amino acid sequence: CASSLDTSSYNSP. The whole CDR3 sequence reads CASSLDTSSYNSPLHF.

Measured by frequency, this clone is medium-sized. The covered CDR3 bases are TGTGCCAGCAGTGCAACAGGGACCGGTGAG. Residues: CASSATGTGE. The full CDR3 protein is CASSATGTGEQFF. The V and J genes are TRBV2 and TRBJ2-1, with D maybe TRBD1 (6 bases). With the read ending 3 residues before the CDR3 end, the germline J gene is used to fill in that end. The V end was cut by 4 bases, the J end by 9 bases, with 13 bases between. From germline, CDR1 is SNHLY and CDR2 FYNNEI. The CDR3 totals 13 residues.

Regarding this clone: The sequence runs out 3 residues before the end of the CDR3; the remainder is reconstructed from the germline J gene. The chain recombines TRBV5-1 with TRBJ2-2, with D tentatively TRBD1 or TRBD2 (5 bases each). The CDR3 is made up of 14 amino acids. The V and J ends lost 4 bases and 7 bases respectively, with 14 bases between them. Germline V gene sequence: CDR1 SGHRS, CDR2 YFSETQ. Partial CDR3 DNA: TGCGCCAGCAGCCGTACGAAGGGGAGCGGGGAG. It codes for CASSRTKGSGE. From start to end, the CDR3 is CASSRTKGSGELFF.